Below, 18 T cell receptor beta chains from the same sample are listed, as sequenced in a study of OX40 agonist ivuxolimab in advanced cancers. Produced via immunoSEQ multiplex PCR; TCRdb's table is partial and in-frame only. The repertoire consists of over 70,000 clones, with 70% to 90% occurring once and the leading ten covering roughly 0.51%. This specimen consisted of CD4+ or CD8+ T cells sorted from blood, obtained in a trial of the OX40 agonist ivuxolimab. Receptor source: an adult with an advanced solid tumor such as melanoma, head and neck, liver or kidney cancer.

The chain is built from TRBV5-1 and TRBJ2-7; the D gene is possibly TRBD2 (6 bases). The germline V and J ends were trimmed by 2 bases and 3 bases, with 12 bases remaining between them. The germline V gene encodes CDR1 SGHRS and CDR2 YFSETQ. The CDR3 covers 14 residues. DNA of the CDR3: TGCGCCAGCAGCTTTGCGGGACCTGACTACGAGCAGTACTTC. Amino acids: CASSFAGPDYEQYF.

CDR3: CASSQVDSITPLEQYF. The CDR3 region has the DNA TGTGCCAGCAGCCAGGTGGACAGTATAACACCCCTCGAGCAGTACTTC. The rearrangement joins TRBV11-2 to TRBJ2-7; TRBD1 might be the D (6 bases). V was pared by 5 bases and J by 6 bases, with 23 bases between. This CDR3 region has 16 residues. Germline-derived CDR1 and CDR2 are SGHAT and FQNNGV.

The chain is built from TRBV6-5 and TRBJ1-4; D perhaps matches TRBD1 (5 bases). Trimming removed 3 bases at V and 7 bases at J, with 12 bases between. This CDR3 spans 14 amino acids. Per germline, CDR1 MNHEY and CDR2 SVGAGI. The CDR3 sequence is CASSYFSGVEKLFF. In nucleotides, the CDR3 is TGTGCCAGCAGTTATTTTTCGGGGGTTGAAAAACTGTTTTTT.

The chain carries TRBV18 and TRBJ2-1, with D perhaps matching TRBD2 (5 bases). CDR3 length equals 16 residues. CDR1 is KGHSH and CDR2 is LQKENI in the germline V gene. V was shortened by 2 bases and J by 2 bases, with 13 bases between the two germline ends. CDR3 amino acids: CASSPSAGLPYNEQFF. DNA for the CDR3: TGTGCCAGCTCACCATCGGCGGGCCTCCCCTACAATGAGCAGTTCTTC. The full variable domain, rest sourced from reference TRBV18 and TRBJ2-1, is NAGVMQNPRHLVRRRGQEARLRCSPMKGHSHVYWYRQLPEEGLKFMVYLQKENIIDESGMPKERFSAEFPKEGPSILRIQQVVRGDSAAYFCASSPSAGLPYNEQFFGPGTRLTVL.

The chain joins TRBV6-6 to TRBJ2-7; tentative D call: TRBD1 (6 bases). Germline V lookup: CDR1 MNHNY, CDR2 SVGAGI (reference sequence). The length of the CDR3 is 13 residues. V lost 7 bases, J lost 3 bases, and 13 bases lay in between. The CDR3 nucleotides are TGTGCCAGCACCAAGGACAGCAACTACGAGCAGTACTTC. Translating gives CASTKDSNYEQYF.

This clone appeared a single time. The CDR3 sequence: CASSPPGWAGELFF. The CDR3 DNA reads as TGTGCCAGCAGCCCCCCGGGGTGGGCCGGGGAGCTGTTTTTT. The chain has TRBV13 and TRBJ2-2, with a possible D match to TRBD2 (5 bases). Germline loops: CDR1 PRHDT, CDR2 FYEKMQ (reference sequence). V shed 5 bases and J shed 6 bases, with 13 bases lying between them. The CDR3 covers 14 residues.

The chain combines TRBV28 with TRBJ2-1; no firm D call. V dropped 6 bases and J dropped 9 bases, with 12 bases sitting between them. CDR3 length: 12 amino acids. The germline V gene encodes CDR1 MDHEN and CDR2 SYDVKM. CDR3 protein: CASRDSIGEQFF. The CDR3 coding sequence is TGTGCCAGCAGGGATAGTATAGGTGAGCAGTTCTTC.

The V call is TRBV19, the J call TRBJ2-2; D gene unclear. Trimming removed 0 bases from V and 4 bases from J, with 6 bases in between. The CDR3 has 14 amino acids. Germline lookup yields CDR1 LNHDA and CDR2 SQIVND (reference sequence). CDR3 region: CASSIDGATGELFF. The CDR3 region has the DNA TGTGCCAGTAGTATAGATGGTGCCACCGGGGAGCTGTTTTTT. Drawing the rest from reference TRBV19 and TRBJ2-2, the complete variable domain is DGGITQSPKYLFRKEGQNVTLSCEQNLNHDAMYWYRQDPGQGLRLIYYSQIVNDFQKGDIAEGYSVSREKKESFPLTVTSAQKNPTAFYLCASSIDGATGELFFGEGSRLTVL.

This chain uses TRBV11-3 with TRBJ2-2; D ambiguous. CDR1 is SGHNT and CDR2 is YENEEA in the germline V gene. V gave up 3 bases and J gave up 3 bases, with 2 bases separating them. This CDR3 has 12 amino acids. CDR3 sequence reads: CASSFDTGELFF. Here the CDR3 DNA reads TGTGCCAGCAGCTTTGACACCGGGGAGCTGTTTTTT.

The CDR3 DNA reads TGTGCCAGCAGCTTACAACCGGGAACACCCGCGGGCTACACCTTC. Translating gives CASSLQPGTPAGYTF. The rearrangement joins TRBV7-3 to TRBJ1-2; the D is unclear. The CDR3 has 15 amino acids. From germline, CDR1 is SGHTA and CDR2 FQGTGA. V was pared by 2 bases and J by 8 bases, with 18 bases between. The full variable domain, in which reference TRBV7-3 and TRBJ1-2 provide the parts outside the CDR3, is GAGVSQTPSNKVTEKGKYVELRCDPISGHTALYWYRQSLGQGPEFLIYFQGTGAADDSGLPNDRFFAVRPEGSVSTLKIQRTERGDSAVYLCASSLQPGTPAGYTFGSGTRLTVV.

This sequence joins TRBV18 and TRBJ1-1, with a tentative D call TRBD1 (5 bases). This CDR3 spans 15 amino acids. Between the trimmed V and J ends, which lost 0 bases and 0 bases, there was a span of 8 bases. Germline V gives CDR1 KGHSH, CDR2 LQKENI. DNA for the CDR3: TGTGCCAGCTCACCACCGGGACCGATGAACACTGAAGCTTTCTTT. Its protein is CASSPPGPMNTEAFF. Complete variable domain (other parts from reference TRBV18 and TRBJ1-1): NAGVMQNPRHLVRRRGQEARLRCSPMKGHSHVYWYRQLPEEGLKFMVYLQKENIIDESGMPKERFSAEFPKEGPSILRIQQVVRGDSAAYFCASSPPGPMNTEAFFGQGTRLTVV.

The chain is built from TRBV7-9 and TRBJ2-1, with TRBD1 matching 8 bases. Germline loops: CDR1 SEHNR, CDR2 FQNEAQ (reference sequence). This CDR3 is built from 17 residues. After removal of 4 bases from V and 2 bases from J, the junction contained 10 bases not matched to a gene. CDR3 DNA: TGTGCCAGCAGCTCCCCACGCCGGGACAGGCCCTACAATGAGCAGTTCTTC. It translates to CASSSPRRDRPYNEQFF.

This clone was seen a single time. The chain carries TRBV6-5 and TRBJ1-3; 8 bases align to TRBD1. Germline CDR1 and CDR2: MNHEY and SVGAGI. Trimming removed 9 bases from V and 4 bases from J; junction bases left unmatched: 8. The CDR3 totals 14 residues. The CDR3, as DNA: TGTGCCAGTGGACGACAGGGGAAAGGAAACACCATATATTTT. It encodes CASGRQGKGNTIYF.

The CDR3 loop is CASSMRRTFSYEQYF. The DNA of the CDR3 is TGTGCCAGTAGTATGCGACGGACATTCTCCTACGAGCAGTACTTC. V is TRBV19 and J is TRBJ2-7, with D tentatively TRBD1 (5 bases). The CDR3 runs to 15 residues. CDR1 and CDR2 (germline): LNHDA, SQIVND (reference sequence). Trimming removed 3 bases at V and 0 bases at J, with 12 bases between.

The chain carries TRBV4-1 and TRBJ1-5; 9 nucleotides match TRBD1. V gave up 4 bases and J gave up 6 bases; unmatched junction bases: 7. The CDR3 covers 15 residues. Germline CDR1 MGHRA, CDR2 YSYEKL. The CDR3 is CASSRGQGSSQPQHF. CDR3 sequence (DNA): TGCGCCAGCAGCCGGGGACAGGGATCGAGTCAGCCCCAGCATTTT.

In this sample, this clone turned up once. The chain uses TRBV6-6 and TRBJ2-1, with TRBD2 matching over 14 bases. The length of the CDR3 is 15 residues. V gave up 2 bases and J gave up 9 bases; unmatched junction bases: 3. Germline V gene lookup returns CDR1 MNHNY and CDR2 SVGAGI (reference sequence). For the CDR3, the DNA is TGTGCCAGCAGTTACGGGACTAGCGGGAGCGGTGAGCAGTTCTTC. It translates to CASSYGTSGSGEQFF.

The chain uses TRBV10-1 and TRBJ2-1, with 10 bases aligning to TRBD1. There are 14 residues in the CDR3. Per germline, CDR1 WNHNN and CDR2 SYGVQD (reference sequence). J lost 8 bases, V lost 6 bases, and 7 bases had no gene match. CDR3 nucleotides: TGCGCCAGCAGCCGGGACAGGGGCACCCATGAGCAGTTCTTC. Translating gives CASSRDRGTHEQFF.

This clone occurred once. The chain has TRBV6-6 and TRBJ1-1; 7 bases are shared with TRBD1. Germline V CDR1 and CDR2: MNHNY, SVGAGI (reference sequence). Losses at the gene ends were 5 bases for V and 7 bases for J; bases not matched to a gene: 10. The CDR3 has 14 residues. The CDR3 spells CASSALDRKGEAFF. The CDR3 bases are TGTGCCAGCAGTGCATTGGACAGGAAAGGTGAAGCTTTCTTT.